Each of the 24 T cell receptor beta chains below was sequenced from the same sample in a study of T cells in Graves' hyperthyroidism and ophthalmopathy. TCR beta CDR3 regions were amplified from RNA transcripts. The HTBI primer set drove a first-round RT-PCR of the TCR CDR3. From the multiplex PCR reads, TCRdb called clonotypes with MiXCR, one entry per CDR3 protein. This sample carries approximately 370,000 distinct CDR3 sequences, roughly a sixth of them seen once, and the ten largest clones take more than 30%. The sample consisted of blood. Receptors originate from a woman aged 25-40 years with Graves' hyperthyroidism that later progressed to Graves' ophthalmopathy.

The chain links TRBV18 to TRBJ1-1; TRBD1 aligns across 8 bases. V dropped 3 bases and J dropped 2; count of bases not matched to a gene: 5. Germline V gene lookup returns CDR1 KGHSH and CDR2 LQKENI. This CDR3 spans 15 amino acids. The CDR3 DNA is TGTGCCAGCTCACCGCAGGACAGGGCAAACACTGAAGCTTTCTTT. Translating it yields CASSPQDRANTEAFF.

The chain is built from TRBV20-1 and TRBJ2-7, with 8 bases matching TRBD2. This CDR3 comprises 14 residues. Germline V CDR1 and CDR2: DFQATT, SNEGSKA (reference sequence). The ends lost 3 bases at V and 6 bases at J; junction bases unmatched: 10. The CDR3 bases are TGCAGTGCTAGGGCCGGGACTAGAATCCTCGAGCAGTACTTC. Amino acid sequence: CSARAGTRILEQYF.

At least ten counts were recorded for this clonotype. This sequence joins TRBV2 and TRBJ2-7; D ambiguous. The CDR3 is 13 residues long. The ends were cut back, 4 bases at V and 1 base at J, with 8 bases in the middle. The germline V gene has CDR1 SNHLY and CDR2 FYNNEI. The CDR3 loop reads CASSVSRSYEQYF. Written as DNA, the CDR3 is TGTGCCAGCAGTGTGAGCAGGTCCTACGAGCAGTACTTC.

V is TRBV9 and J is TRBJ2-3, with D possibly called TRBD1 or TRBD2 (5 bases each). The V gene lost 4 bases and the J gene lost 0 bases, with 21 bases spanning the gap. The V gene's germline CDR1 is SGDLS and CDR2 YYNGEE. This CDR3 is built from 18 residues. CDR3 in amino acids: CASSRALPRGVSTDTQYF. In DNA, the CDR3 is TGTGCCAGCAGCCGAGCCCTCCCTAGGGGAGTTAGCACAGATACGCAGTATTTT.

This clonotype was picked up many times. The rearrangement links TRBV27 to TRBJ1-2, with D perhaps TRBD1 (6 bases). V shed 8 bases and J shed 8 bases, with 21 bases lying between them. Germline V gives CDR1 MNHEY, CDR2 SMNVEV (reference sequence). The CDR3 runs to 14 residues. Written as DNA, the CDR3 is TGTGCCAGCTCCGAACAGGGTGGTAGAGGGGGCTACACCTTC. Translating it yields CASSEQGGRGGYTF.

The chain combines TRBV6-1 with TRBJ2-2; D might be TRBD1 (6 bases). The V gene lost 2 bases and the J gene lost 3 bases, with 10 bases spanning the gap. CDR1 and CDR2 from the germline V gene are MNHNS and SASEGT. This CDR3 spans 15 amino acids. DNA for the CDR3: TGTGCCAGCAGTGAAATACAGGGAGACACCGGGGAGCTGTTTTTT. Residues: CASSEIQGDTGELFF.

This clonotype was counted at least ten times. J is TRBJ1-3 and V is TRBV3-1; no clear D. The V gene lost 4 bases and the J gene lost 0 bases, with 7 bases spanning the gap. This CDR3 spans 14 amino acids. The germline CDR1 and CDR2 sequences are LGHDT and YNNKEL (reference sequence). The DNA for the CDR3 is TGTGCCAGCAGCCCTATCCTCTCTGGAAACACCATATATTTT. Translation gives CASSPILSGNTIYF.

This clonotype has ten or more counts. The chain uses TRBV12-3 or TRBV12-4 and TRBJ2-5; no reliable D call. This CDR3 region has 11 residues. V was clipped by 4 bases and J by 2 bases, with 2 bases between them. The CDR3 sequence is CASSYQETQYF. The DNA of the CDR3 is TGTGCCAGCAGTTATCAAGAGACCCAGTACTTC.

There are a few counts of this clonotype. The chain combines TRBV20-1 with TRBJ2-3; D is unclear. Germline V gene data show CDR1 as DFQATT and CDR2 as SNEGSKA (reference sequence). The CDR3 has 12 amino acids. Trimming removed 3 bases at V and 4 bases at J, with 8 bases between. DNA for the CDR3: TGCAGTGCTAGGAGAGCAGCAGATACGCAGTATTTT. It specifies CSARRAADTQYF.

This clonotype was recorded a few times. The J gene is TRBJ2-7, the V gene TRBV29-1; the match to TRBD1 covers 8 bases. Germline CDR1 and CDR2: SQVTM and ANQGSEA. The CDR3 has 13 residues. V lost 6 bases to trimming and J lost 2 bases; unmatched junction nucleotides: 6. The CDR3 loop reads CSVFRDRTYEQYF. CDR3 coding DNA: TGCAGCGTATTCCGGGACAGGACCTACGAGCAGTACTTC.

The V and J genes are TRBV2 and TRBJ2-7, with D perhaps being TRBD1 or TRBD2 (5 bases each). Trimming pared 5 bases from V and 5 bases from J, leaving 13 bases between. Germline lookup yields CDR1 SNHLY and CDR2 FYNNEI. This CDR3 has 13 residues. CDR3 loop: CASSLGTPNEQYV. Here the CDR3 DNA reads TGTGCCAGCAGTCTCGGGACGCCGAACGAGCAGTACGTC.

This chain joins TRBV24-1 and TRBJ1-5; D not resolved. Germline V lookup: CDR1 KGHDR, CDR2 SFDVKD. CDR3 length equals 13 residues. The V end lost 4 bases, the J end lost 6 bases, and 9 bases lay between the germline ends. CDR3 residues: CATSEGIGQPQHF. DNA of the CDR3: TGTGCCACCAGTGAGGGTATAGGTCAGCCCCAGCATTTT.

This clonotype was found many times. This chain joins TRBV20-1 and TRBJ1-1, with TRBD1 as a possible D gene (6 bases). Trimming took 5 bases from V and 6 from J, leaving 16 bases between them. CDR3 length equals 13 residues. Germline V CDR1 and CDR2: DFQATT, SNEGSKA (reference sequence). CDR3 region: CSAREGGSAEAFF. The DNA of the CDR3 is TGCAGTGCTCGGGAGGGGGGATCGGCTGAAGCTTTCTTT.

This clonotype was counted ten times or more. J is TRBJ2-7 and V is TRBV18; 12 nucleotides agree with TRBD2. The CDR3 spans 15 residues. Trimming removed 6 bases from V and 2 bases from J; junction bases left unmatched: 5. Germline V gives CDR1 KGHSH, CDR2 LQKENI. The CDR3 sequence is CASSPLAGGPYEQYF. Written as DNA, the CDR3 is TGTGCCAGCTCGCCTCTAGCGGGAGGGCCCTACGAGCAGTACTTC. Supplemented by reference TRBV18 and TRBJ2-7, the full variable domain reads NAGVMQNPRHLVRRRGQEARLRCSPMKGHSHVYWYRQLPEEGLKFMVYLQKENIIDESGMPKERFSAEFPKEGPSILRIQQVVRGDSAAYFCASSPLAGGPYEQYFGPGTRLTVT.

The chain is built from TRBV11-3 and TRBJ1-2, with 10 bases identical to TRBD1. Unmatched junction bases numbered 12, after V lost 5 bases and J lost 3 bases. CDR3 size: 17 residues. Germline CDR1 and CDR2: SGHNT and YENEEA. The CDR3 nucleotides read TGTGCCAGCAGCCCCAGACAGGGGGCGATGGGCCACTATGGCTACACCTTC. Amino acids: CASSPRQGAMGHYGYTF.

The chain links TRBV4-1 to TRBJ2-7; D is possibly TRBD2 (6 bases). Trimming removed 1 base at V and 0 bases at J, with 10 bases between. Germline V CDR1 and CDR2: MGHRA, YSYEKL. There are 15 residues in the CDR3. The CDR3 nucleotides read TGCGCCAGCAGCCAAGGTGCGGGAACCTCCTACGAGCAGTACTTC. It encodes CASSQGAGTSYEQYF.

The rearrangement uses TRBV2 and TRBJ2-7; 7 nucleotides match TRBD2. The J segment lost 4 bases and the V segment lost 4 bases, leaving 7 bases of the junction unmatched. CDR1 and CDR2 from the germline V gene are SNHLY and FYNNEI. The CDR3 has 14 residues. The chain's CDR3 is CASSGLADYYEQYF. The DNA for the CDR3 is TGTGCCAGCAGTGGTCTAGCGGATTATTACGAGCAGTACTTC.

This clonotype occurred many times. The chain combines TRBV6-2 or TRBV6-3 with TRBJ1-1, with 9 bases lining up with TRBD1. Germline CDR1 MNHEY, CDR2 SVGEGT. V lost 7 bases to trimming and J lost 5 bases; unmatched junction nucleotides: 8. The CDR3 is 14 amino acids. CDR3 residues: CASTIQGARTEAFF. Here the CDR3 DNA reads TGTGCCAGCACCATACAGGGGGCGAGGACTGAAGCTTTCTTT.

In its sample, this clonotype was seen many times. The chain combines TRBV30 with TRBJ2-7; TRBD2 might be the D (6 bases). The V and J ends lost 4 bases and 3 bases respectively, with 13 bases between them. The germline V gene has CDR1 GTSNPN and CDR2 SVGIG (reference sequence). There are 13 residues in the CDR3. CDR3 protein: CAWMGSGIYEQYF. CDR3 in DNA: TGTGCCTGGATGGGTAGCGGTATCTACGAGCAGTACTTC.

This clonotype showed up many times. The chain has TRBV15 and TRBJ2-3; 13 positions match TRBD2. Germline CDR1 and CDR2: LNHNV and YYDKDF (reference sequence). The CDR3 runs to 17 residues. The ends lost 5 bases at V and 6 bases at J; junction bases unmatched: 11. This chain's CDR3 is CATSARTSGGGLDTQYF. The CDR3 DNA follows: TGTGCCACCAGCGCCCGGACTAGCGGGGGTGGACTTGATACGCAGTATTTT.

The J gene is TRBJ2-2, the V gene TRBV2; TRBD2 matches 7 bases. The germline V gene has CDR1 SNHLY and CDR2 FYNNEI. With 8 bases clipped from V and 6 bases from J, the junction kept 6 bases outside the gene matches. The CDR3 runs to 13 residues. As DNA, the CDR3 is TGTGCCAGCGGCCGGGGAGGGGCCGGGGAGCTGTTTTTT. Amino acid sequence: CASGRGGAGELFF.

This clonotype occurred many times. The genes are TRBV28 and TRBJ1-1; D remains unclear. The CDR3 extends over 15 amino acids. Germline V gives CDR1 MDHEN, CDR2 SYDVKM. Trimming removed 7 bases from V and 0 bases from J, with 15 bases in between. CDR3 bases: TGTGCCAGCACATCCTCAAGGGTCATGAACACTGAAGCTTTCTTT. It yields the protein CASTSSRVMNTEAFF.

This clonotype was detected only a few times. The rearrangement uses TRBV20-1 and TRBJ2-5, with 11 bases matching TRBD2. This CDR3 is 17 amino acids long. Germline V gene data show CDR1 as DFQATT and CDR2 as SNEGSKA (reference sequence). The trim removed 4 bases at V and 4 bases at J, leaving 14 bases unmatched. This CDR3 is CSAMPSGLAARGETQYF. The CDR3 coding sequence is TGCAGTGCTATGCCCTCGGGACTAGCGGCGAGGGGAGAGACCCAGTACTTC.

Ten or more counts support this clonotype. The CDR3 spells CASSFFGLENTEAFF. The CDR3 DNA reads as TGCGCCAGCAGCTTCTTCGGGCTCGAGAACACTGAAGCTTTCTTT. The chain recombines TRBV5-1 with TRBJ1-1, with D unclear. The CDR3 runs 15 residues. V was shortened by 2 bases and J by 1 base, with 12 bases between the two germline ends. CDR1 and CDR2 from the germline V gene are SGHRS and YFSETQ.